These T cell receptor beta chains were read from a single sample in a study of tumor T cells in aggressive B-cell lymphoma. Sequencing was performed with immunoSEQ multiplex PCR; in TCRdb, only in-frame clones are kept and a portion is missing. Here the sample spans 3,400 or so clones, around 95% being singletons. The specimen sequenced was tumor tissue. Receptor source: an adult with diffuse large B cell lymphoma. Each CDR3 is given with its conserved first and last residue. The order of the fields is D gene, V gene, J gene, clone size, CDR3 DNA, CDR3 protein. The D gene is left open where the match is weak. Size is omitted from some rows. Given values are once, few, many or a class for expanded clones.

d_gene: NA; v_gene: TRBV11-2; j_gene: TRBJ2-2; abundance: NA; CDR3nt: TGTGCCAGCAGCGTAACTCCCCTTTTCAACACCGGGGAGCTGTTTTTT; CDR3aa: CASSVTPLFNTGELFF
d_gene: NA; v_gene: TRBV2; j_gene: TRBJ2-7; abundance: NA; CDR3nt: TGTGCCAGCAGGTTAGAGGTCGAGCAGTACTTC; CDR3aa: CASRLEVEQYF
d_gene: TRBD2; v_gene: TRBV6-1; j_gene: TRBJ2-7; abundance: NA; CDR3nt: TGTGCCAGCAGTGACGGCGGGAGGCAGTACTTC; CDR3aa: CASSDGGRQYF
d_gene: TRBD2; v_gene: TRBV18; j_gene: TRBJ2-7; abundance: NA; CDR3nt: TGTGCCAGCTCACCATACGCGGGAGTGGGGCTCTACGAGCAGTACTTC; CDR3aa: CASSPYAGVGLYEQYF
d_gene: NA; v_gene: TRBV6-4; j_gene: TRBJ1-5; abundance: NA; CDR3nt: TGTGCCAGCAGTCTAGAAAGCAATCAGCCCCAGCATTTT; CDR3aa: CASSLESNQPQHF
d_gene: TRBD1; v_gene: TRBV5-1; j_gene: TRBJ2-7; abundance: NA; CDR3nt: TGCGCCAGCAGCTTGGGGGACAGGTCCTACGAGCAGTACTTC; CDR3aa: CASSLGDRSYEQYF
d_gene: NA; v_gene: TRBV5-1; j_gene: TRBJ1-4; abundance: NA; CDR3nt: TGCGCCAGCAGCTACGATGGCCGGGTGGAAAAACTGTTTTTT; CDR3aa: CASSYDGRVEKLFF
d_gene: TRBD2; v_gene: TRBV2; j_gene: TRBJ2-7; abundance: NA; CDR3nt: TGTGCCAGCAGTGATCTTGGCGGGAGGGCCTACGAGCAGTACTTC; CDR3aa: CASSDLGGRAYEQYF
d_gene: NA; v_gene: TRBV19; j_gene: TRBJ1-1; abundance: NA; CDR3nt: TGTGCCAGTAGTCTAACCGGGAAGAACACTGAAGCTTTCTTT; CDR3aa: CASSLTGKNTEAFF
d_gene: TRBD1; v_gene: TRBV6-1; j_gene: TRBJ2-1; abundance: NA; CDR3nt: TGTGCCAGCAGTCAAGAGGGACAGGGGGCGCCAGGTGAGCAGTTCTTC; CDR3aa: CASSQEGQGAPGEQFF
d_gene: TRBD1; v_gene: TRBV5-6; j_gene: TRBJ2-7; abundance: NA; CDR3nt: TGTGCCAGCAGCCCTGGGTCCTACAGGGGGGAGCAGTACTTC; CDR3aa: CASSPGSYRGEQYF
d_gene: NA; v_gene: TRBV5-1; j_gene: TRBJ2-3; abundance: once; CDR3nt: TGCGCCAGCAGCCCCGGACTTATCACAGATACGCAGTATTTT; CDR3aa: CASSPGLITDTQYF
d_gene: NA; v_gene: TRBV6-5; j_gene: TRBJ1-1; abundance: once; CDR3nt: TGTGCCAGCAGTTACTTAGGGGTGAACACTGAAGCTTTCTTT; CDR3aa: CASSYLGVNTEAFF
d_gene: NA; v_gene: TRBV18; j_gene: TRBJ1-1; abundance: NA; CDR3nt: TGTGCCAGCCTGGTGGGGCAGTTGAACACTGAAGCTTTCTTT; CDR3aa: CASLVGQLNTEAFF
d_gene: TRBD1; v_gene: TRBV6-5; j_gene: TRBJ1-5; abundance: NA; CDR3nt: TGTGCCAGCAGCCGCCGGACAGGGCGCAATCAGCCCCAGCATTTT; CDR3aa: CASSRRTGRNQPQHF
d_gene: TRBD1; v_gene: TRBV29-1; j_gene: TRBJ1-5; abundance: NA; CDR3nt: TGCAGCGTTGGAGAGGGGGCGGAACAGCCCCAGCATTTT; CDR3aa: CSVGEGAEQPQHF
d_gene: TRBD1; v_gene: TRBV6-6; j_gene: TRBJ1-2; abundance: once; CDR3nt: TGTGCCAGCAGCCGTCGACAGGGGAACTATGGCTACACCTTC; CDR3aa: CASSRRQGNYGYTF
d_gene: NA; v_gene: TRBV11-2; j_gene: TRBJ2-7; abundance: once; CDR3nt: TGTGCCAGCAGCTCGGGGATCTTTTACGAGCAGTACTTC; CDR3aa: CASSSGIFYEQYF
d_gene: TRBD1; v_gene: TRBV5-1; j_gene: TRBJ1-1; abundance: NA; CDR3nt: TGCGCCAGCAGCTTATGGACAGGGCACACTGAAGCTTTCTTT; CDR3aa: CASSLWTGHTEAFF
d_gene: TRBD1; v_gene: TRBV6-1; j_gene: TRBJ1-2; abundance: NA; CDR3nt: TGTGCCAGCCTAAGGACAGGGGGCTCCTCCTATGGCTACACCTTC; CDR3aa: CASLRTGGSSYGYTF
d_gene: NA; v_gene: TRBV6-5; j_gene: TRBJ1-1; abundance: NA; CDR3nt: TGTGCCAGCAGCCCGCCGGGGGGGCGAGCTTTCTTT; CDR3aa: CASSPPGGRAFF
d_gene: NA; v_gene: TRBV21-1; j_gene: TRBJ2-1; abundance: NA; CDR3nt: TGTGCCAGCAGTAGCTCAGTAGCACACCATTCCGACAATGAGCAGTTCTTC; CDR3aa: CASSSSVAHHSDNEQFF
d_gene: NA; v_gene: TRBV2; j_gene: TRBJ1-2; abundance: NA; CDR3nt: TGTGCCAGCAAGGTGTTCCAGGAACGCTATGGCTACACCTTC; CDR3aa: CASKVFQERYGYTF